The rows below give T cell receptor beta chains drawn from one sample of a study of T cell repertoires in cytomegalovirus infection. TCRdb called the reads again in MiXCR, with one record for every CDR3 protein. The sample has 150,000 to 200,000 distinct CDR3 sequences, roughly 20% seen once; the top ten hold around 3.2%. Sequenced: PBMCs. These TCRs come from a human donor in good health (CMV status not recorded). Some clones in this sample may be carry-over from other donors' samples. CDR3s include the opening cysteine and the closing phenylalanine or tryptophan. D genes are given only for firm matches. A row's size may be missing; if present it is once, few, many or a size class.

j_call: TRBJ2-7; clone_size: many; d_call: TRBD2; v_call: TRBV7-2; cdr3_nt: TGTGCCAGCAGCTCTAGCGGGAGTAGAAGGTACGAGCAGTACTTC; cdr3_aa: CASSSSGSRRYEQYF
j_call: TRBJ1-5; clone_size: few; d_call: NA; v_call: TRBV29-1; cdr3_nt: TGCAGCGTCTCTACAGGGATGAGCAATCAGCCCCAGCATTTT; cdr3_aa: CSVSTGMSNQPQHF
j_call: TRBJ2-5; clone_size: NA; d_call: NA; v_call: TRBV5-1; cdr3_nt: TGCGCCAGCAGCGTCGTGGGGGCCCGAGAGACCCAGTACTTC; cdr3_aa: CASSVVGARETQYF
j_call: TRBJ1-1; clone_size: few; d_call: NA; v_call: TRBV5-1; cdr3_nt: TGCGCCAGCAGCTGGACGGGTCAGGACGTTAGAATGAACACTGAAGCTTTCTTT; cdr3_aa: CASSWTGQDVRMNTEAFF
j_call: TRBJ2-2; clone_size: few; d_call: NA; v_call: TRBV11-3; cdr3_nt: TGTGCCAGCAGCCCCCGTGGAGGATCCGGGGAGCTGTTTTTT; cdr3_aa: CASSPRGGSGELFF
j_call: TRBJ2-3; clone_size: many; d_call: NA; v_call: TRBV7-8; cdr3_nt: TGTGCCAGCAGCCCCCTAAAGGGAGATACGCAGTATTTT; cdr3_aa: CASSPLKGDTQYF
j_call: TRBJ2-3; clone_size: NA; d_call: NA; v_call: TRBV19; cdr3_nt: TGTGCCAGTAGTATAGGGGGAGATACGCAGTATTTT; cdr3_aa: CASSIGGDTQYF
j_call: TRBJ1-2; clone_size: NA; d_call: NA; v_call: TRBV6-5; cdr3_nt: TGTGCCAGCAGTTATCAGGACCGTAATGGCTACACCTTC; cdr3_aa: CASSYQDRNGYTF
j_call: TRBJ2-3; clone_size: few; d_call: TRBD2; v_call: TRBV19; cdr3_nt: TGTGCCAGTAGTACCTGGACTAGCGGGGAAGGCACAGATACGCAGTATTTT; cdr3_aa: CASSTWTSGEGTDTQYF
j_call: TRBJ2-7; clone_size: NA; d_call: NA; v_call: TRBV11-3; cdr3_nt: TGTGCCAGCAGCTTAGGAAGGGGTCGGGGTTTTGGCTACGAGCAGTACTTC; cdr3_aa: CASSLGRGRGFGYEQYF
j_call: TRBJ1-6; clone_size: few; d_call: NA; v_call: TRBV27; cdr3_nt: TGTGCCAGCAGTTTAAGAGTGGAGAGCTCCTATAATTCACCCCTCCACTTT; cdr3_aa: CASSLRVESSYNSPLHF
j_call: TRBJ1-3; clone_size: many; d_call: TRBD1; v_call: TRBV12-3/TRBV12-4; cdr3_nt: TGTGCCAGCAGTACGGGACAGCCGAAAGGGACCATATATTTT; cdr3_aa: CASSTGQPKGTIYF
j_call: TRBJ1-1; clone_size: few; d_call: NA; v_call: TRBV7-8; cdr3_nt: TGTGCCAGCAGCTCCTTCGGGTTGGTCACTGAAGCTTTCTTT; cdr3_aa: CASSSFGLVTEAFF
j_call: TRBJ2-1; clone_size: few; d_call: NA; v_call: TRBV6-5; cdr3_nt: TGTGCCAGCAGTTACGGCTCAGGGAGTGGTGTGAATGAGCAGTTCTTC; cdr3_aa: CASSYGSGSGVNEQFF
j_call: TRBJ1-1; clone_size: NA; d_call: NA; v_call: TRBV19; cdr3_nt: TGTGCCAGTAGTCCGAACCGGGCCCCCCCGACAGCTTTCTTT; cdr3_aa: CASSPNRAPPTAFF
j_call: TRBJ2-7; clone_size: NA; d_call: NA; v_call: TRBV28; cdr3_nt: TGTGCCAGCAGCCCAGGGTGGGACAATTCCTACGAGCAGTACTTC; cdr3_aa: CASSPGWDNSYEQYF
j_call: TRBJ2-7; clone_size: NA; d_call: TRBD2; v_call: TRBV7-3; cdr3_nt: TGTGCCAGCAGCGCCCCCAGCAGCGGGAGTCTGTACTTC; cdr3_aa: CASSAPSSGSLYF
j_call: TRBJ2-7; clone_size: few; d_call: NA; v_call: TRBV29-1; cdr3_nt: TGCAGCGTTGAGGGGGACACTCCCTACGAGCAGTACTTC; cdr3_aa: CSVEGDTPYEQYF
j_call: TRBJ1-5; clone_size: many; d_call: NA; v_call: TRBV28; cdr3_nt: TGTGCCAGCAGTTCGAGAATTTATAGCAATCAGCCCCAGCATTTT; cdr3_aa: CASSSRIYSNQPQHF
j_call: TRBJ1-3; clone_size: few; d_call: TRBD1; v_call: TRBV12-3/TRBV12-4; cdr3_nt: TGTGCCAGCAGGGACAGGACCGGGACAGGGGGGAACACCATATATTTT; cdr3_aa: CASRDRTGTGGNTIYF
j_call: TRBJ2-7; clone_size: few; d_call: NA; v_call: TRBV9; cdr3_nt: TGTGCCAGCAGCCCCAGCTTAGCGAGCGAGCAGTACTTC; cdr3_aa: CASSPSLASEQYF
j_call: TRBJ2-3; clone_size: few; d_call: TRBD2; v_call: TRBV5-1; cdr3_nt: TGCGCCAGCAGCTTGGCGCTAGCGGGGGGGCCGGATACGCAGTATTTT; cdr3_aa: CASSLALAGGPDTQYF
j_call: TRBJ1-6; clone_size: NA; d_call: NA; v_call: TRBV5-6; cdr3_nt: TGTGCCAGCAGCCTAAGACCGGGTTCACCCCTCCACTTT; cdr3_aa: CASSLRPGSPLHF
j_call: TRBJ2-1; clone_size: few; d_call: NA; v_call: TRBV19; cdr3_nt: TGTGCCAGTAGTATCGACCGAACCCCTAACTCCTACAATGAGCAGTTCTTC; cdr3_aa: CASSIDRTPNSYNEQFF
j_call: TRBJ2-2; clone_size: NA; d_call: NA; v_call: TRBV6-4; cdr3_nt: TGTGCCAGCAGTCCCCATGGGACGGATTACACCGGGGAGCTGTTTTTT; cdr3_aa: CASSPHGTDYTGELFF
j_call: TRBJ1-1; clone_size: few; d_call: TRBD1; v_call: TRBV6-2/TRBV6-3; cdr3_nt: TGTGCCAGCAGCGACGGGACAGCCAACACTGAAGCTTTCTTT; cdr3_aa: CASSDGTANTEAFF
j_call: TRBJ1-5; clone_size: NA; d_call: NA; v_call: TRBV6-6; cdr3_nt: TGTGCCAGCAGAGAGACAGTTTATAGCAATCAGCCCCAGCATTTT; cdr3_aa: CASRETVYSNQPQHF
j_call: TRBJ2-1; clone_size: NA; d_call: NA; v_call: TRBV9; cdr3_nt: TGTGCCAGCAGCGTAGTCCCGAGCTCCTACAATGAGCAGTTCTTC; cdr3_aa: CASSVVPSSYNEQFF
j_call: TRBJ1-1; clone_size: few; d_call: NA; v_call: TRBV3-1; cdr3_nt: TGTGCCAGCAGCGGGACAACTGCCACTGAAGCTTTCTTT; cdr3_aa: CASSGTTATEAFF
j_call: TRBJ1-5; clone_size: NA; d_call: NA; v_call: TRBV12-3/TRBV12-4; cdr3_nt: TGTGCCAGCAGCCCGACGGAATTTTCTGGCAATCAGCCCCAGCATTTT; cdr3_aa: CASSPTEFSGNQPQHF
j_call: TRBJ2-3; clone_size: many; d_call: TRBD2; v_call: TRBV7-3; cdr3_nt: TGTGCCAGCAGTCCAGCGGGAGCCACAGATACGCAGTATTTT; cdr3_aa: CASSPAGATDTQYF
j_call: TRBJ2-2; clone_size: many; d_call: TRBD2; v_call: TRBV7-6; cdr3_nt: TGTGCCAGCAGTAGGACTAGCGGCGGCACCGGGGAGCTGTTTTTT; cdr3_aa: CASSRTSGGTGELFF
j_call: TRBJ2-1; clone_size: NA; d_call: NA; v_call: TRBV20-1; cdr3_nt: TGCAGTGCTAGACAGGCCCCTACAGAGCAGTTCTTC; cdr3_aa: CSARQAPTEQFF
j_call: TRBJ2-1; clone_size: many; d_call: TRBD2; v_call: TRBV11-2; cdr3_nt: TGTGCCAGCAGCTTAGTTGGACTAGCGATTTACAATGAGCAGTTCTTC; cdr3_aa: CASSLVGLAIYNEQFF
j_call: TRBJ2-7; clone_size: NA; d_call: NA; v_call: TRBV18; cdr3_nt: TGTGCCAGCTCCCGCAGGACAGACTCCTACGAGCAGTACTTC; cdr3_aa: CASSRRTDSYEQYF
j_call: TRBJ2-1; clone_size: many; d_call: TRBD2; v_call: TRBV7-7; cdr3_nt: TGTGCTAGCAGCTTAAGACTAGCGGGAGTCCCCTCGTCCTACAATGAGCAGTTCTTC; cdr3_aa: CASSLRLAGVPSSYNEQFF
j_call: TRBJ1-2; clone_size: few; d_call: TRBD1; v_call: TRBV15; cdr3_nt: TGTGCCACCAGCATCGACAGGGTTCCTAACTATGGCTACACCTTC; cdr3_aa: CATSIDRVPNYGYTF
j_call: TRBJ2-2; clone_size: many; d_call: TRBD2; v_call: TRBV12-3/TRBV12-4; cdr3_nt: TGTGCCAGCAGTGTACGACTAGCGGGGGGGTACACCGGGGAGCTGTTTTTT; cdr3_aa: CASSVRLAGGYTGELFF
j_call: TRBJ1-2; clone_size: NA; d_call: NA; v_call: TRBV29-1; cdr3_nt: TGCAGCGTTGTTGAGGATGGCTACACCTTC; cdr3_aa: CSVVEDGYTF
j_call: TRBJ2-5; clone_size: few; d_call: TRBD2; v_call: TRBV6-2/TRBV6-3; cdr3_nt: TGTGCCAGCAGACCCGGACTAGCGGGGGACCGGACCCAGTACTTC; cdr3_aa: CASRPGLAGDRTQYF
j_call: TRBJ1-5; clone_size: NA; d_call: NA; v_call: TRBV27; cdr3_nt: TGTGCCAGCAAAACTGGGGGAAACGTCAATCAGCCCCAGCATTTT; cdr3_aa: CASKTGGNVNQPQHF
j_call: TRBJ2-5; clone_size: few; d_call: NA; v_call: TRBV5-1; cdr3_nt: TGCGCCAGCAGCTTGGATGGTGGACAAGAGACCCAGTACTTC; cdr3_aa: CASSLDGGQETQYF
j_call: TRBJ2-7; clone_size: NA; d_call: TRBD2; v_call: TRBV6-6; cdr3_nt: TGTGCCAGCCGGCTAGCGGGTAACTACGAGCAGTACTTC; cdr3_aa: CASRLAGNYEQYF
j_call: TRBJ2-7; clone_size: NA; d_call: TRBD1; v_call: TRBV19; cdr3_nt: TGTGCCAGTAGTATCTCGGGACAGGGGGCTACCTACGAGCAGTACTTC; cdr3_aa: CASSISGQGATYEQYF
j_call: TRBJ1-1; clone_size: few; d_call: NA; v_call: TRBV11-3; cdr3_nt: TGTGCCAGCAGGGAAGGGTACAGGGTTGGCACTGAAGCTTTCTTT; cdr3_aa: CASREGYRVGTEAFF
j_call: TRBJ1-2; clone_size: many; d_call: NA; v_call: TRBV10-2; cdr3_nt: TGCGCCAGCGGAAGGGATGACTATGGCTACACCTTC; cdr3_aa: CASGRDDYGYTF
j_call: TRBJ2-3; clone_size: NA; d_call: TRBD1; v_call: TRBV20-1; cdr3_nt: TGCAGTGCTTCAAAGACAGGGACCAACACAGATACGCAGTATTTT; cdr3_aa: CSASKTGTNTDTQYF
j_call: TRBJ2-7; clone_size: once; d_call: NA; v_call: TRBV7-4; cdr3_nt: TGTGCCAGCAGCCAACGATCCTCCTGCGAGCAGTACTTC; cdr3_aa: CASSQRSSCEQYF
j_call: TRBJ2-7; clone_size: NA; d_call: NA; v_call: TRBV12-3/TRBV12-4; cdr3_nt: TGTGCCAGCAGCATGGGGACGGCCACCTACGAGCAGTACTTC; cdr3_aa: CASSMGTATYEQYF
j_call: TRBJ2-7; clone_size: NA; d_call: TRBD1; v_call: TRBV28; cdr3_nt: TGTGCCAGCACCCCGAGCACCGGACAGGGCCCCTACGAGCAGTACTTC; cdr3_aa: CASTPSTGQGPYEQYF
j_call: TRBJ1-1; clone_size: many; d_call: TRBD1; v_call: TRBV7-9; cdr3_nt: TGTGCCAGCAGCGACGCCCGGGACAGCTCGCCTTTGAACACTGAAGCTTTCTTT; cdr3_aa: CASSDARDSSPLNTEAFF
j_call: TRBJ1-5; clone_size: few; d_call: NA; v_call: TRBV6-5; cdr3_nt: TGTGCCAGCAGCTCGCCGGGGGGGGATCAGCCCCAGCATTTT; cdr3_aa: CASSSPGGDQPQHF
j_call: TRBJ1-3; clone_size: NA; d_call: NA; v_call: TRBV20-1; cdr3_nt: TGCAGTGCTGTACTCCAATCTGGAAACACCATATATTTT; cdr3_aa: CSAVLQSGNTIYF
j_call: TRBJ2-1; clone_size: few; d_call: NA; v_call: TRBV9; cdr3_nt: TGTGCCAGCAGCGGGGTGGGGTCCGGCTATGAGCAGTTCTTC; cdr3_aa: CASSGVGSGYEQFF